Detailed here is one T cell receptor beta chain. Its antigen is not yet known. No per-base quality is available; no much larger clone lies one base away. The germline V gene provides CDR1 SGHTS and CDR2 YDEGEE. Measured from the cysteine to the phenylalanine, the CDR3 is 14 residues long. CDR3 DNA only is kept here, 42 bases in frame from base 1. Relative to germline, V is missing 0 bases and J is missing 7 bases, with 5 bases of the junction outside any gene match. This record belongs to a study of vaccination effects on CD4 cells after COVID-19 (dated 2022 in TCRdb). About the investigation overall: To identify antigen-specific CD4+ T cell clonotypes by their expansion, the ViraFEST assay first stimulated PBMC with viral peptide pools and then applied TCR sequencing. Two doses of either the BNT162b2 or the mRNA-1273 mRNA SARS-CoV-2 vaccine were administered to participants. In two convalescent patients, pre-vaccine samples were collected 16 days and one week ahead of the first dose, 142 and 148 days after COVID-19 diagnosis. Two million PBMC per well were cultured in IMDM with 5% human AB serum, 8.5 to 10 IU/ml IL-2 and gentamicin, plus 10 ug/ml peptides. SARS-CoV-2 spike-specific CD4+ TCR repertoires from before and after mRNA vaccination were compared in COVID-19 convalescent patients and in infection-naive vaccine recipients. A total of around eleven COVID-19 convalescent patients and several SARS-CoV-2-naive healthy vaccine recipients were included in the full study. Cultures from other donors in the study were sequenced using the Oncomine TCR Beta short-read assay on an Illumina iSeq 100. Study-level results and caveats: At late post-vaccination timepoints, both infection-induced and vaccine-induced clones showed marked clonal contraction, consistent with waning T cell responses. In convalescent patients, the post-vaccine spike-reactive repertoire was composed mainly of new vaccine-induced clones that were largely distinct from infection-induced clones. Only a small number of convalescent patients were included, and no early post-infection timepoints were available, which limited the study.

The method was the immunoSEQ multiplex PCR assay. DNA from the cultured and isolated CD4+ T cells underwent TCR beta CDR3 sequencing. The study's processing was this. Non-productive TCR sequences were removed and reads were trimmed to the CDR3 region, keeping CDR3s of at least 7 amino acids. Antigen-specific clonotypes were identified using the MANAFEST web app by comparison of expansion in peptide wells against reference cultures. For clones to be considered positive, expansion at FDR<0.05 versus reference and all other wells, an odds ratio above 5, and a frequency above 0.1% in two replicate wells were required. A clonotype was called cross-reactive if it was significantly expanded both in SARS-CoV-2 spike wells and in at least one common cold coronavirus spike condition. Using the stringdist R package, CDR3 similarity was measured by Levenshtein distance, and unrooted trees were constructed with ape in R 3.6.1. In its TCRdb copy, this immuneACCESS table keeps in-frame sequences only and misses some clones. Where compared with another copy, unresolved V genes explain less than half of these, and the others have no known cause. The DNA gave D and trimming, while V, J and clone size come from that table. In this sample the table shows 45,000 to 50,000 clones, about 80% of which occur a single time. The ten largest clonotypes hold about an eighth of the sample.

After around 10 days of culture, CD4+ T cells were isolated with the EasySep CD4+ T cell isolation kit. Convalescent patients had PCR-confirmed SARS-CoV-2 infection between March and December 2020, before Alpha, Beta and Delta variants emerged in the United States. Half of the culture medium was replaced with fresh IL-2-containing medium on days 3 and 7. Each peptide stimulation condition was cultured in triplicate wells unless otherwise noted. PBMC were separated from whole blood using Ficoll-Paque Plus gradient centrifugation and were then either cryopreserved at -140C or used fresh. The QIAamp micro DNA kit was used to extract genomic DNA from the cultured CD4+ T cells.

The clonotype comes from a human donor who had a prior SARS-CoV-2 infection. The chain is made from TRBV5-8 and TRBJ2-5, with 8 bases matching TRBD1. The sample here was CD4+ T cells from PBMCs cultured without peptide, taken before COVID-19 vaccination. The CDR3 has the sequence CASSLVTGARTQYF. The DNA is as follows: TGTGCCAGCAGCTTGGTGACAGGGGCCCGGACCCAGTACTTC.